This T cell receptor (beta chain) was captured in a study of cytomegalovirus exposure and HLA in healthy donors. About the study: One earlier analysis, a look at approximately 190 million T cells, found some 100 million unique TCR beta sequences. Within the Caucasian-associated ancestry cluster were roughly 81% of the approximately 400 genotyped donors. General observations from the study: As was reported, the classifier diagnosed cytomegalovirus status with high specificity and sensitivity. The authors listed 150 to 200 TCR beta chains as cytomegalovirus-associated.

It was with 60 Vbeta and 13 Jbeta primers that the PCR ran. TCRdb's table, derived via immunoSEQ multiplex PCR, lists solely in-frame clones and lacks some. The repertoire consists of some 110,000 clones, with around four fifths occurring once and the leading ten covering over 7%. Trimming cost V 1 base and J 6 bases, with 10 bases left between them. Germline CDR1 reads SEHNR; CDR2 reads FQNEAQ (reference sequence). The CDR3 runs 13 residues. This clone has only a few counts. Its target is not known. What was sequenced was PBMCs. The source is a woman in her forties in good health and CMV-seropositive. The V and J genes are TRBV7-9 and TRBJ2-7, with D unresolved. DNA of the CDR3: TGTGCCAGCAGCTTAGGTTCCACTCTCGAGCAGTACTTC. This encodes CASSLGSTLEQYF.